Following are 3 T cell receptor beta chains from one sample sequenced in a study of T cells in Graves' hyperthyroidism and ophthalmopathy. RNA transcripts were the template for amplifying TCR beta CDR3 regions. During a first-round RT-PCR of the TCR CDR3, the HTBI primer set was used. A single record per CDR3 protein comes from TCRdb applying MiXCR to the multiplex PCR reads. The table has some 270,000 distinct CDR3 sequences, roughly 15% seen once. The sample consisted of blood. The receptors shown here come from a woman between 35 and 50 years old with Graves' hyperthyroidism.

The rearrangement joins TRBV6-2 or TRBV6-3 to TRBJ2-1; TRBD2 might be the D (6 bases). The CDR3 has 15 residues. Germline lookup yields CDR1 MNHEY and CDR2 SVGEGT. Trimming took 5 bases from V and 6 from J, leaving 17 bases between them. CDR3 sequence: CASSPHRTNLNEQFF. The CDR3 DNA follows: TGTGCCAGCAGTCCACACCGGACTAATCTCAATGAGCAGTTCTTC.

CDR3 sequence (DNA): TGTGCCCGGAGGGGAACAGACATTTATGGCTACACCTTC. Its translation: CARRGTDIYGYTF. V and J are TRBV25-1 and TRBJ1-2; maybe TRBD1 (5 bases). Trimming took 11 bases from V and 5 from J, leaving 18 bases between them. Germline CDR1 is MGHDK and CDR2 is SYGVNS. The CDR3 is made up of 13 amino acids.

The chain recombines TRBV5-1 with TRBJ2-5, with 10 nucleotides matching TRBD2. This CDR3 spans 16 amino acids. The junction had 11 bases not matched to a gene; V was cut back by 5 bases and J by 4 bases. Germline loops: CDR1 SGHRS, CDR2 YFSETQ. The CDR3 DNA reads as TGCGCCAGCAGGGGCAGAACTAGCGGGATAAGAGAGACCCAGTACTTC. Its protein product is CASRGRTSGIRETQYF. The variable domain in full, with the rest retrieved from reference TRBV5-1 and TRBJ2-5, is KAGVTQTPRYLIKTRGQQVTLSCSPISGHRSVSWYQQTPGQGLQFLFEYFSETQRNKGNFPGRFSGRQFSNSRSEMNVSTLELGDSALYLCASRGRTSGIRETQYFGPGTRLLVL.